Below, one T cell receptor (beta chain) is given with its context. This sample was taken from a study of blood T cell repertoires in COVID-19. Authors' analysis steps: Nucleated cell number was recorded as an estimate derived from reference gene primer amplification. TCRdb keeps only in-frame clones here, not all; method: immunoSEQ multiplex PCR. V and J calls and clone size follow that table, whereas D and trimming were derived from the DNA. The sample has about 9,000 clones, 65% to 90% seen once. Germline V gene sequence: CDR1 SGHRS, CDR2 YFSETQ. V trimming: 3 bases; J trimming: 4 bases; junction bases outside the gene matches: 12. The CDR3 is 16 amino acids.

This sequence joins TRBV5-1 and TRBJ2-5; 7 bases map to TRBD1. Material: peripheral blood. The receptor comes from a human donor in a cohort sampled during active COVID-19. The CDR3 DNA follows: TGCGCCAGCAGCTCTGCCAGCACAGGGGTTGGAGAGACCCAGTACTTC. As protein: CASSSASTGVGETQYF.